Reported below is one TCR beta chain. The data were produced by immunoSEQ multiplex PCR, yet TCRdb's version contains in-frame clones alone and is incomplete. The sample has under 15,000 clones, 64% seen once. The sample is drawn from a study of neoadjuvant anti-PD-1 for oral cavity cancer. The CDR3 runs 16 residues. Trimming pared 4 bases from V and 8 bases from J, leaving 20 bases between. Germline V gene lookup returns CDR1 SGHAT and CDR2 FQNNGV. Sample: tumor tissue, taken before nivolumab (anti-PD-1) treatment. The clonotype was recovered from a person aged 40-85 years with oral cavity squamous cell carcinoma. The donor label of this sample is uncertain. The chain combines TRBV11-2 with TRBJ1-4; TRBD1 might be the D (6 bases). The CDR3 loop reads CASSSDATGAREKLFF. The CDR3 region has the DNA TGTGCCAGCAGCTCGGACGCGACAGGCGCTAGAGAAAAACTGTTTTTT.